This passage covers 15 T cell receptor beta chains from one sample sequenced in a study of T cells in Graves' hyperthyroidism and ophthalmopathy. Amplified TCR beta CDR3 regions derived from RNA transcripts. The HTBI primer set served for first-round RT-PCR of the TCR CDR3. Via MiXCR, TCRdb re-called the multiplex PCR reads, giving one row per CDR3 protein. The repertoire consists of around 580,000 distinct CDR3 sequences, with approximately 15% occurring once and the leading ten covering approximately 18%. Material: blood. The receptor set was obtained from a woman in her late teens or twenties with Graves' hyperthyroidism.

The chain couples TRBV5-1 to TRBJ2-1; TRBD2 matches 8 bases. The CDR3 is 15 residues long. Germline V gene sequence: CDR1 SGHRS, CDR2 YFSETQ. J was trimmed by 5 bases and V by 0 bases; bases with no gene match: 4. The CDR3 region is CASSLDSGAHNEQFF. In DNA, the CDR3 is TGCGCCAGCAGCTTGGATAGCGGGGCTCACAATGAGCAGTTCTTC.

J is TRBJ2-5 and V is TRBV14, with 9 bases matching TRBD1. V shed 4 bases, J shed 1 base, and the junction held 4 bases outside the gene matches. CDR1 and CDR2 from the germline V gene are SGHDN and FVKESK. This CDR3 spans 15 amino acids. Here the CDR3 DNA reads TGTGCCAGCAGCCTAGACAGGGGGTTCCAAGAGACCCAGTACTTC. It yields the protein CASSLDRGFQETQYF. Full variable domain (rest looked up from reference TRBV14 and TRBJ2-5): EAGVTQFPSHSVIEKGQTVTLRCDPISGHDNLYWYRRVMGKEIKFLLHFVKESKQDESGMPNNRFLAERTGGTYSTLKVQPAELEDSGVYFCASSLDRGFQETQYFGPGTRLLVL.

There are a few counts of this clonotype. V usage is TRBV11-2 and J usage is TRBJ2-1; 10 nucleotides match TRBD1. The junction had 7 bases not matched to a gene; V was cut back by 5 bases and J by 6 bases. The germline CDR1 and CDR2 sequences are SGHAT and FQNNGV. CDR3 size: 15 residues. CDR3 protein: CASSVDRGLGNEQFF. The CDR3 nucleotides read TGTGCCAGCAGCGTCGACAGGGGGCTGGGCAATGAGCAGTTCTTC. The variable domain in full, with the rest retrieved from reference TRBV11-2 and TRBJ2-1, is EAGVAQSPRYKIIEKRQSVAFWCNPISGHATLYWYQQILGQGPKLLIQFQNNGVVDDSQLPKDRFSAERLKGVDSTLKIQPAKLEDSAVYLCASSVDRGLGNEQFFGPGTRLTVL.

DNA for the CDR3: TGTGCCAGCAGTTTAGGCGGGAGGGCACTTAATGAGCAGTTCTTC. It yields the protein CASSLGGRALNEQFF. The chain joins TRBV12-3 or TRBV12-4 to TRBJ2-1; 9 nucleotides align to TRBD2. The CDR3 has 15 amino acids. J gave up 7 bases and V 1 base, and 5 bases lay outside the gene matches.

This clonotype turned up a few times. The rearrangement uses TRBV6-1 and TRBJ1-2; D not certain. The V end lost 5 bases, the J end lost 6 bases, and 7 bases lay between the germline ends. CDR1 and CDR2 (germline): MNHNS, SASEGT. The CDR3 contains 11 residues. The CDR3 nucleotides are TGTGCCAGCAGTTCAAGGGATGGCTACACCTTC. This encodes CASSSRDGYTF.

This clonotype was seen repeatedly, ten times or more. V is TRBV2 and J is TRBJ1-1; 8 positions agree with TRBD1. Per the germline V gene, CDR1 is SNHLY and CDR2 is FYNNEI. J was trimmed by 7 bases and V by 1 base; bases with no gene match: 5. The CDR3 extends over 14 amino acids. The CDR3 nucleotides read TGTGCCAGCAGTGAAGGGGACAGGCTCTATGAAGCTTTCTTT. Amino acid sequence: CASSEGDRLYEAFF.

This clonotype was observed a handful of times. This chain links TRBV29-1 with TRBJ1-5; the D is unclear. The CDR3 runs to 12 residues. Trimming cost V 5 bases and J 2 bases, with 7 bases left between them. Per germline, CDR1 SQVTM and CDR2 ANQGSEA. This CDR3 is CSVSSGNQPQHF. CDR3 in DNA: TGCAGCGTTTCTAGCGGCAATCAGCCCCAGCATTTT. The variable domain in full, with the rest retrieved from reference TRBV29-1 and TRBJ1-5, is SAVISQKPSRDICQRGTSLTIQCQVDSQVTMMFWYRQQPGQSLTLIATANQGSEATYESGFVIDKFPISRPNLTFSTLTVSNMSPEDSSIYLCSVSSGNQPQHFGDGTRLSIL.

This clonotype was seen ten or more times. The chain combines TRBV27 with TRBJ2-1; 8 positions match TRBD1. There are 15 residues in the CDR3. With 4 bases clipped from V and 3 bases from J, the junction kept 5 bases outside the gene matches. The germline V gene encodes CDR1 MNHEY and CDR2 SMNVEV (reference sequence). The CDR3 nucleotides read TGTGCCAGCAGTTCCCGGGACAGGATCTACAATGAGCAGTTCTTC. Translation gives CASSSRDRIYNEQFF.

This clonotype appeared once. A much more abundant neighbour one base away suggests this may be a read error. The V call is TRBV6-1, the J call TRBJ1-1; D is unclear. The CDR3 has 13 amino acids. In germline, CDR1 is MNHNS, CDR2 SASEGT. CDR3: CASSRPSTTDAFF. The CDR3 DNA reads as TGTGCCAGCAGTCGACCTTCAACGACTGACGCTTTCTTT.

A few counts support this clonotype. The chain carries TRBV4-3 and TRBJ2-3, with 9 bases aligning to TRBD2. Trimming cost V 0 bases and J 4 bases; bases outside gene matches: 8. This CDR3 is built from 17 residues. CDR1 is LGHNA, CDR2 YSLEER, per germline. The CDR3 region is CASSQEGERGVSDTQYF. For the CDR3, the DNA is TGCGCCAGCAGCCAAGAGGGGGAGCGGGGGGTGTCAGATACGCAGTATTTT.

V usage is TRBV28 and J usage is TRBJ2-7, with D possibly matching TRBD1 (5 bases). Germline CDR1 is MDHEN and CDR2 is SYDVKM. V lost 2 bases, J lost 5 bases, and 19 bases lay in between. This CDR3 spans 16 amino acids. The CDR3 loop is CASSLMSAGKSHEQYF. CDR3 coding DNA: TGTGCCAGCAGTTTAATGTCGGCAGGGAAATCCCACGAGCAGTACTTC.

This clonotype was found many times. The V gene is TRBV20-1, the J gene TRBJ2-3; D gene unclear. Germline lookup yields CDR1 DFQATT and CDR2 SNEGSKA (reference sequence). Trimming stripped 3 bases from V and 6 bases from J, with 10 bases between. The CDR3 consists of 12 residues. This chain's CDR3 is CSASTIADTQYF. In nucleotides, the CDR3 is TGCAGTGCTAGTACAATCGCTGATACGCAGTATTTT.

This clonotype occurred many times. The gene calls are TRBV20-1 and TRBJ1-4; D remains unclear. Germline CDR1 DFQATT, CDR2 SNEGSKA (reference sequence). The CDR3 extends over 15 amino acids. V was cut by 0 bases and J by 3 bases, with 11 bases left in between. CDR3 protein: CSARDSGRANEKLFF. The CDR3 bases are TGCAGTGCTAGAGATTCGGGGAGGGCTAATGAAAAACTGTTTTTT.

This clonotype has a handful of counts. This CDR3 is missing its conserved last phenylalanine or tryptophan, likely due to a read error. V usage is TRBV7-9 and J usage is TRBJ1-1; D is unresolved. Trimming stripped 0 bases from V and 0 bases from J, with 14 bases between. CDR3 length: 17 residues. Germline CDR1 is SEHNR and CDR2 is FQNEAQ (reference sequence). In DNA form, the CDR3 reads TGTGCCAGCAGCTTAGCGTCCCACAGCTTCATGAACACTGAAGCTTTCTCT. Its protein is CASSLASHSFMNTEAFS.

The CDR3 loop reads CASIQGRGEQYF. The CDR3 region has the DNA TGTGCCAGCATCCAAGGTAGGGGCGAGCAGTACTTC. The chain uses TRBV7-2 and TRBJ2-7, with D maybe TRBD1 (5 bases). The V gene's germline CDR1 is SGHTA and CDR2 FQGNSA. V lost 7 bases and J 6 bases, leaving 13 bases between the germline ends. CDR3 size: 12 residues.